This TCR beta chain was sequenced for a study of shared clonotypes between healthy human individuals (dated by TCRdb to the early 2020s). In terms of the full investigation: The cohort comprised a couple of women and a few men aged 18 to 49 years. To estimate repertoire size and how much clonotype sharing occurs between individuals, the study deeply sequenced the blood TCR repertoires of several healthy adults. Per donor, leukapheresis produced somewhere between about 0.8 and 9 billion PBMCs. Per donor, three plates each were used for CD4 naive and CD4 memory, two for CD8 naive, and one for CD8 memory. Libraries were prepared and TCR repertoires were sequenced by different laboratories using diverse techniques, in order to increase sequencing depth and limit assay-specific biases.

Using the deep immunoSEQ assay, multiplex PCR amplified TCR CDR3 regions from genomic DNA. Genomic DNA extracted from each cell subset was distributed evenly over all wells of several immunoSEQ 96-well plates, and each plate served as one replicate. Each replicate PCR for sorted subsets received 200 ng genomic DNA, equal to roughly 33,000 T cell genomes. Purified libraries were quantified with a Qubit 3.0 fluorometer, sized on a Bioanalyzer 2100, and re-quantified with the KAPA Library Quantification kit. Every immunoSEQ 96-well plate was sequenced on a separate single-read 150-cycle Illumina NextSeq 550 flow cell. The study's own analysis went as follows. Because the immunoSEQ output held only junctional sequences and lacked quality scores, the filtering could not match the filtering applied to full-length reads. To assign V/J genes and CDR3, sequences were annotated using PyIR, a Python wrapper for IgBLAST v1.9, with IMGT germline references. Reads were removed for weak V/J assignments (E-value above 1e-6), missing CDR3, stop codons, out-of-frame junctions, or ambiguous translated residues. A V3J clonotype was defined by an identical inferred V gene, J gene, and CDR3 amino acid sequence. To compute the percentage overlap between repertoires, the number of shared unique clonotypes was divided by the size of the smaller repertoire. Three approaches were used to assess repertoire richness: RTK rarefaction, the Chao1 estimator, and Recon v2.1 estimates of unobserved clonotypes. OLGA was used to compute generation probabilities for all TCRbeta clonotypes that the gDNA method yielded from a few donors. TCRdb obtained this table from immuneACCESS and retained in-frame rearrangements with V and J assigned. These tables miss some clones; where compared with another copy, unresolved V genes account for less than half of the shortfall, and the remainder is unexplained. V, J and clone size are those of that table, while D and trimming were read from the DNA. Within this sample are 2 million to 2.5 million clones, with approximately 95% of them counted one time only. The top ten clonotypes cover 0.85% to 1.2% of the sample.

Overall study outcomes, separate from this receptor: Incomplete sequencing was indicated by rarefaction of sorted-subset datasets, despite the large sequencing depth. Compared with non-shared clonotypes, the clonotypes found in all four sorted-subset donors had higher generation probabilities. When several donors were compared, the shared fraction of clonotypes was 5% to 6.5% for naive CD4, over 3% for naive CD8, 2.3% for memory CD4, and about 0.36% for memory CD8. Pairwise subsampling indicated that sequencing depth was expected to affect the degree of clonotype sharing among donors. Larger estimated clonotype richness was generally found for naive subsets than for memory subsets. Only blood was sampled, and tissue TCR repertoires likely differ from those in blood. The genetic and exposure-history diversity represented was limited by the small number of donors.

About this clone: The antigen it recognizes is unknown. No quality values exist for individual bases; no much larger clone is one base distant. The sample holds other DNA sequences that translate to the same CDR3.

The germline V gene (reference sequence) provides CDR1 MNHEY and CDR2 SMNVEV. Clipping removes 5 bases from V and 0 bases from J, with 4 as the unmatched junction base count. Counted from cysteine to phenylalanine, this CDR3 has 14 amino acids. Left in the record is the CDR3 DNA by itself, 42 bases read in frame from the first base. CD8 naive samples were CD45RO-negative cells positively selected for CCR7, giving a CD45RA+CCR7+ population that excluded TemRA cells. The donors were healthy, HIV-negative adults who had no recently reported acute infections or vaccinations. Only Caucasian adults living in Nashville, Tennessee, USA were represented among the donors. After blood collection by leukapheresis, PBMCs were isolated using Ficoll-Histopaque density gradient centrifugation and then cryopreserved in the vapor phase of liquid nitrogen. Analytical flow cytometry was used to check the purity and quantity of every magnetically sorted T cell population. Each sorted fraction had its genomic DNA isolated and then quantified by UV absorbance on a Nanodrop 2000c.

The sequence joins TRBV27 to TRBJ2-7, with 7 central nucleotides matching TRBD1. The sequence was obtained from a man between 18 and 29 years old in good health. Sequencing used naive CD8+ T cells sorted from blood. The cell subset or site tag for this specimen amounts to: CD45RA+CCR7+. In nucleotides, the sequence is TGTGCCAGCAGTCCGGGACAGAGCTCCTACGAGCAGTACTTC. This yields the protein CASSPGQSSYEQYF.